This passage covers 19 T cell receptor beta chains from one sample sequenced in a study of blood T cell repertoires in COVID-19. The table came from immunoSEQ multiplex PCR; TCRdb's copy has only in-frame clones and leaves some out. The sample contains about 250,000 clones, approximately 83% of which appear only once. Sequencing input: peripheral blood. All receptors come from a man aged 80 or over with acute or convalescent COVID-19.

This sequence joins TRBV24-1 and TRBJ2-7, with 14 bases that match TRBD2. Germline values: CDR1 KGHDR, CDR2 SFDVKD. There are 16 residues in the CDR3. V trimming: 2 bases; J trimming: 6 bases; junction bases outside the gene matches: 5. CDR3 sequence (DNA): TGTGCCACCAGTGATTCAAGGGGACTAGCGGGAGCCGAGCAGTACTTC. Protein sequence: CATSDSRGLAGAEQYF.

The CDR3 bases are TGTGCCAGCAGCTTGGGGGGCGGCTATGGCTACACCTTC. Translation: CASSLGGGYGYTF. The chain links TRBV5-4 to TRBJ1-2, with D perhaps matching TRBD1 (5 bases). The CDR3 has 13 residues. The V gene lost 0 bases and the J gene lost 4 bases, with 7 bases spanning the gap. CDR1 and CDR2 (germline): SGHNT, YYREEE (reference sequence).

This clone is a singleton in its sample. The chain carries TRBV5-1 and TRBJ1-3; a weak D match, TRBD1 (6 bases). From germline, CDR1 is SGHRS and CDR2 YFSETQ. The CDR3 is 15 residues long. Trimming took 1 base from V and 4 from J, leaving 12 bases between them. The CDR3 bases are TGCGCCAGCAGCTTGAGGACAGCCGCGGGAAACACCATATATTTT. It encodes CASSLRTAAGNTIYF.

The genes are TRBV28 and TRBJ1-2, with 8 bases that match TRBD1. Germline values: CDR1 MDHEN, CDR2 SYDVKM. Trimming removed 8 bases from V and 6 bases from J; junction bases left unmatched: 11. The CDR3 has 14 amino acids. CDR3 nucleotides: TGTGCCAGCCTACCCTCCGGGACAGGTCATGGCTACACCTTC. Protein: CASLPSGTGHGYTF.

V usage is TRBV6-6 and J usage is TRBJ1-4; 8 bases line up with TRBD1. After removal of 7 bases from V and 0 bases from J, the junction contained 4 bases not matched to a gene. The CDR3 covers 15 residues. Per the germline V gene, CDR1 is MNHNY and CDR2 is SVGAGI (reference sequence). The CDR3 reads CASIRQGTTNEKLFF. The CDR3 nucleotides are TGTGCCAGCATTCGACAGGGGACAACTAATGAAAAACTGTTTTTT.

The chain has TRBV30 and TRBJ2-7, with a possible D match to TRBD2 (6 bases). The germline CDR1 and CDR2 sequences are GTSNPN and SVGIG (reference sequence). Trimming pared 1 base from V and 0 bases from J, leaving 13 bases between. The CDR3 loop spans 15 amino acids. The CDR3 sequence: CAWSGGDGNSYEQYF. The DNA of the CDR3 is TGTGCCTGGAGTGGGGGGGACGGAAACTCCTACGAGCAGTACTTC.

The chain links TRBV5-1 to TRBJ2-4, with 8 nucleotides matching TRBD1. Germline V gene data show CDR1 as SGHRS and CDR2 as YFSETQ. Trimming cost V 3 bases and J 0 bases; bases outside gene matches: 11. The CDR3 length is 18 residues. CDR3 region: CASSWDRRISLAKNIQYF. The CDR3 DNA follows: TGCGCCAGCAGCTGGGACAGGAGGATAAGCCTAGCCAAAAACATTCAGTACTTC.

This clone was seen more than once but under ten times. V is TRBV5-6 and J is TRBJ1-2; possible D gene TRBD1, 6 bases. In germline, CDR1 is SGHDT, CDR2 YYEEEE. V was pared by 5 bases and J by 4 bases, with 15 bases between. This CDR3 is built from 14 residues. The CDR3 DNA reads as TGTGCCAGCAGTTTAGGACAGTACCTCTATGGCTACACCTTC. This codes for CASSLGQYLYGYTF.

The chain has TRBV3-1 (or the pseudogene TRBV3-2) and TRBJ2-1, with TRBD2 matching 13 bases. The CDR3 is 16 amino acids. With 2 bases clipped from V and 6 bases from J, the junction kept 4 bases outside the gene matches. The germline V gene has CDR1 LGHDT and CDR2 YNNKEL (reference sequence). The CDR3 here is CASSQRTSGSGNEQFF. The CDR3 bases are TGTGCCAGCAGCCAAAGGACTAGCGGGAGTGGCAATGAGCAGTTCTTC.

This chain connects TRBV30 to TRBJ1-5; a weak D match, TRBD1 (6 bases). V dropped 2 bases and J dropped 1 base, with 18 bases sitting between them. The germline V gene encodes CDR1 GTSNPN and CDR2 SVGIG (reference sequence). The CDR3 contains 17 residues. The CDR3 DNA follows: TGTGCCTGGAGTCCTCTCGGGGGGGCGGCCAGCAATCAGCCCCAGCATTTT. Its protein is CAWSPLGGAASNQPQHF.

This chain joins TRBV3-1 (or the pseudogene TRBV3-2) and TRBJ2-7; 9 bases map to TRBD2. This CDR3 comprises 15 residues. Unmatched junction bases numbered 3, after V lost 3 bases and J lost 0 bases. The V gene's germline CDR1 is LGHDT and CDR2 YNNKEL (reference sequence). The CDR3 region has the DNA TGTGCCAGCAGCCACCAAGCGGGAGGCTCCTACGAGCAGTACTTC. This codes for CASSHQAGGSYEQYF.

The V and J genes are TRBV6-5 and TRBJ2-7; D call uncertain. Germline assignment: CDR1 MNHEY and CDR2 SVGAGI. The CDR3 covers 14 residues. Trimming cost V 6 bases and J 0 bases, with 12 bases left between them. CDR3 protein: CASSRGELSYEQYF. CDR3 bases: TGTGCCAGCAGCCGAGGTGAACTCTCCTACGAGCAGTACTTC.

This rearrangement joins TRBV6-6 to TRBJ1-6; 11 bases match TRBD1. In germline, CDR1 is MNHNY, CDR2 SVGAGI (reference sequence). The CDR3 covers 17 residues. The V and J ends lost 5 bases and 1 base, in that order; junction bases with no gene match: 4. The CDR3: CASSPRDRGSYNSPLHF. The DNA for the CDR3 is TGTGCCAGCAGTCCCCGGGACAGGGGGTCCTATAATTCACCCCTCCACTTT.

A remark on this clone: This CDR3 is also generated by other DNA sequences in the sample. The J gene is TRBJ1-1, the V gene TRBV7-8, with D uncertain. Germline CDR1 reads SGHVS; CDR2 reads FQNEAQ. CDR3 size: 13 residues. Trimming pared 2 bases from V and 2 bases from J, leaving 6 bases between. DNA for the CDR3: TGTGCCAGCAGCTTAATACTAAACACTGAAGCTTTCTTT. Amino acids: CASSLILNTEAFF.

The V call is TRBV5-5, the J call TRBJ1-6, with TRBD1 matching 7 bases. CDR1 is SGHKS and CDR2 is YYEKEE in the germline V gene (reference sequence). The V and J ends lost 4 bases and 14 bases, in that order; junction bases with no gene match: 15. CDR3 length equals 15 residues. The DNA for the CDR3 is TGTGCCAGCAGCCCGGGGACAGTCATTGCTCGGGCCCTCCACTTT. Translated, it gives CASSPGTVIARALHF.

The chain recombines TRBV25-1 with TRBJ1-1; D possibly corresponds to TRBD1 (5 bases). Germline CDR1 and CDR2: MGHDK and SYGVNS. Trimming stripped 5 bases from V and 0 bases from J, with 7 bases between. The CDR3 covers 13 residues. In DNA, the CDR3 is TGTGCCAGCAGTAGCAGGGTGAACACTGAAGCTTTCTTT. As protein: CASSSRVNTEAFF. The complete variable domain, with remaining parts taken from reference TRBV25-1 and TRBJ1-1, reads EADIYQTPRYLVIGTGKKITLECSQTMGHDKMYWYQQDPGMELHLIHYSYGVNSTEKGDLSSESTVSRIRTEHFPLTLESARPSHTSQYLCASSSRVNTEAFFGQGTRLTVV.

V usage is TRBV24-1 and J usage is TRBJ2-7, with TRBD1 matching over 11 bases. The CDR3 totals 15 residues. The trim removed 4 bases at V and 6 bases at J, leaving 7 bases unmatched. Germline V CDR1 and CDR2: KGHDR, SFDVKD. The CDR3 is CATSDPRTGGIEQYF. Written as DNA, the CDR3 is TGTGCCACCAGTGACCCTCGGACAGGGGGCATCGAGCAGTACTTC.

The chain has TRBV18 and TRBJ2-1; 7 nucleotides match TRBD1. V dropped 6 bases and J dropped 9; count of bases not matched to a gene: 8. This CDR3 comprises 13 residues. Germline CDR1 reads KGHSH; CDR2 reads LQKENI. Here the CDR3 reads CASSRTGSTEQFF. CDR3 nucleotides: TGTGCCAGCTCTCGGACAGGTTCCACTGAGCAGTTCTTC.

Here the CDR3 reads CASSTRSDYGYTF. In DNA, the CDR3 is TGTGCCAGTAGTACTAGATCAGACTATGGCTACACCTTC. The chain links TRBV19 to TRBJ1-2, with D uncertain. The CDR3 has 13 amino acids. Germline assignment: CDR1 LNHDA and CDR2 SQIVND (reference sequence). V lost 4 bases to trimming and J lost 3 bases, with 9 bases between them.